One and the same sample provided the 23 T cell receptor beta chains below, sequenced in a study of shared clonotypes between healthy human individuals. The assay was immunoSEQ multiplex PCR, and TCRdb's table has in-frame clones only and misses some. The table shows fewer than 400,000 clones, with under 80% occurring only once. The sample consisted of memory CD4+ T cells sorted from blood. This sample's subset: CD45RA-negative fraction. Receptor source: a man aged 25 to 40 in good health.

This clone was recorded at least ten times. The V and J genes are TRBV30 and TRBJ1-4; D is unresolved. V lost 3 bases to trimming and J lost 3 bases, with 8 bases between them. The CDR3 runs to 13 residues. CDR1 and CDR2 (germline): GTSNPN, SVGIG (reference sequence). The CDR3 coding sequence is TGTGCCTGGAGCCGGCAGTCTAATGAAAAACTGTTTTTT. Protein product: CAWSRQSNEKLFF.

The chain carries TRBV7-2 and TRBJ2-5; no clear D gene. Germline CDR1 reads SGHTA; CDR2 reads FQGNSA. CDR3 length: 14 amino acids. Trimming cost V 0 bases and J 9 bases, with 14 bases left between them. CDR3 amino acids: CASSLATATPAQYF. The DNA of the CDR3 is TGTGCCAGCAGCTTAGCCACAGCAACCCCGGCCCAGTACTTC.

The rearrangement joins TRBV28 to TRBJ1-1; the D gene is possibly TRBD1 (5 bases). V was trimmed by 1 base and J by 7 bases, leaving 7 bases between them. Germline loops: CDR1 MDHEN, CDR2 SYDVKM. The CDR3 runs to 12 residues. The CDR3 nucleotides are TGTGCCAGCAGTTTATTTACAGGTGAAGCTTTCTTT. Protein product: CASSLFTGEAFF. Complete variable domain (other parts from reference TRBV28 and TRBJ1-1): DVKVTQSSRYLVKRTGEKVFLECVQDMDHENMFWYRQDPGLGLRLIYFSYDVKMKEKGDIPEGYSVSREKKERFSLILESASTNQTSMYLCASSLFTGEAFFGQGTRLTVV.

J is TRBJ1-1 and V is TRBV7-9; no firm D call. Germline CDR1 reads SEHNR; CDR2 reads FQNEAQ (reference sequence). V was shortened by 1 base and J by 1 base, with 13 bases between the two germline ends. This CDR3 is 16 amino acids long. The CDR3 protein is CASSLERSARNTEAFF. CDR3 DNA sequence: TGTGCCAGCAGCTTAGAAAGATCCGCTCGGAACACTGAAGCTTTCTTT. The full variable domain, in which reference TRBV7-9 and TRBJ1-1 provide the parts outside the CDR3, is DTGVSQNPRHKITKRGQNVTFRCDPISEHNRLYWYRQTLGQGPEFLTYFQNEAQLEKSRLLSDRFSAERPKGSFSTLEIQRTEQGDSAMYLCASSLERSARNTEAFFGQGTRLTVV.

The CDR3 protein is CASSFEYGANVLTF. The CDR3 DNA reads TGTGCCAGCAGCTTTGAATATGGGGCCAACGTCCTGACTTTC. This sequence joins TRBV5-4 and TRBJ2-6, with no clear D. This CDR3 spans 14 amino acids. V lost 2 bases, J lost 3 bases, and 6 bases lay in between. Germline V gives CDR1 SGHNT, CDR2 YYREEE (reference sequence).

This clone was seen only a few times. The chain is built from TRBV11-2 and TRBJ1-2, with TRBD1 matching over 7 bases. Germline V gene sequence: CDR1 SGHAT, CDR2 FQNNGV. With V trimmed by 4 bases and J by 3 bases, 11 bases remained unmatched. The CDR3 is 16 residues long. CDR3 coding DNA: TGTGCCAGCAGCTCGAATAAGCAAGGGGGCCACTATGGCTACACCTTC. This gives the protein CASSSNKQGGHYGYTF.

The rearrangement links TRBV5-6 to TRBJ1-1; TRBD1 is a possible D gene (5 bases). This CDR3 has 13 amino acids. Germline V CDR1 and CDR2: SGHDT, YYEEEE. Trimming left V 4 bases short and J 5 bases short, with 12 bases between. The CDR3 DNA is TGTGCCAGCAGCCCACCCGGGGGGACTGAAGCTTTCTTT. Translating it yields CASSPPGGTEAFF.

The chain joins TRBV25-1 to TRBJ1-1; D unresolved. The V end lost 3 bases, the J end lost 9 bases, and 20 bases lay between the germline ends. Germline loops: CDR1 MGHDK, CDR2 SYGVNS. This CDR3 region has 15 residues. The CDR3, as DNA: TGTGCCAGCAGTGATATGTTGGGAAGGGCAGCACAAGCTTTCTTT. Its protein product is CASSDMLGRAAQAFF. The entire variable domain, with the rest obtained from reference TRBV25-1 and TRBJ1-1, is as follows: EADIYQTPRYLVIGTGKKITLECSQTMGHDKMYWYQQDPGMELHLIHYSYGVNSTEKGDLSSESTVSRIRTEHFPLTLESARPSHTSQYLCASSDMLGRAAQAFFGQGTRLTVV.

The chain uses TRBV11-3 and TRBJ2-1, with D uncertain. Trimming took off 5 bases at V and 8 bases at J, with 10 bases between the two ends. CDR1 is SGHNT, CDR2 YENEEA, per germline. CDR3 length: 12 amino acids. The CDR3 loop is CASSPKHDEQFF. CDR3 in DNA: TGTGCCAGCAGCCCGAAACACGATGAGCAGTTCTTC.

The count of this clone is one. J is TRBJ2-2 and V is TRBV5-6; TRBD2 might be the D (6 bases). With 2 bases removed from V and 6 bases from J, the gap between germline ends came to 14 bases. Germline V gives CDR1 SGHDT, CDR2 YYEEEE. The CDR3 covers 15 residues. Here the CDR3 reads CASSFFQGGAGELFF. For the CDR3, the DNA is TGTGCCAGCAGCTTTTTTCAGGGAGGCGCCGGGGAGCTGTTTTTT.

The CDR3 sequence: CASRGQGAISEKLFF. CDR3 DNA: TGCGCCAGCAGGGGACAGGGGGCGATTTCTGAAAAACTGTTTTTT. This chain uses TRBV5-1 with TRBJ1-4; 12 nucleotides line up with TRBD1. J gave up 7 bases and V 5 bases, and 6 bases lay outside the gene matches. CDR1 is SGHRS, CDR2 YFSETQ, per germline. CDR3 length: 15 amino acids.

The rearrangement links TRBV7-3 to TRBJ2-1; TRBD2 agrees at 14 bases. Trimming cost V 5 bases and J 7 bases; bases outside gene matches: 7. CDR1 SGHTA and CDR2 FQGTGA come from the germline V gene. The CDR3 is made up of 16 amino acids. This CDR3 is CASSPTGTSGSNEQFF. The CDR3 nucleotides are TGTGCCAGCAGCCCTACCGGGACTAGCGGGAGTAATGAGCAGTTCTTC.

V is TRBV9 and J is TRBJ2-2; 9 bases align to TRBD1. CDR1 SGDLS and CDR2 YYNGEE come from the germline V gene. Unmatched junction bases numbered 15, after V lost 3 bases and J lost 6 bases. The CDR3 runs to 18 residues. The CDR3 DNA reads as TGTGCCAGCAGCGGGGGACAGGGTTCGGGAGTGGTCGCCGGGGAGCTGTTTTTT. The encoded protein is CASSGGQGSGVVAGELFF. Full variable domain (outside the CDR3, taken from reference TRBV9 and TRBJ2-2): DSGVTQTPKHLITATGQRVTLRCSPRSGDLSVYWYQQSLDQGLQFLIQYYNGEERAKGNILERFSAQQFPDLHSELNLSSLELGDSALYFCASSGGQGSGVVAGELFFGEGSRLTVL.

This clone was picked up a small number of times. The V and J genes are TRBV18 and TRBJ2-7; D is unresolved. CDR1 is KGHSH, CDR2 LQKENI, per germline. The CDR3 is made up of 14 amino acids. Trimming removed 6 bases at V and 6 bases at J, with 18 bases between. For the CDR3, the DNA is TGTGCCAGCTCCCCGACCGACATCTCTGCCGAGCAGTACTTC. Amino acid sequence: CASSPTDISAEQYF.

In its sample, this clone was seen a few times. The chain links TRBV5-8 to TRBJ1-2; tentatively, D is TRBD1 (6 bases). Germline assignment: CDR1 SGHTS and CDR2 YDEGEE. V shed 0 bases and J shed 0 bases, with 12 bases lying between them. The CDR3 loop spans 16 amino acids. The CDR3 region has the DNA TGTGCCAGCAGCTTGGGGACAGTGACTGCTAACTATGGCTACACCTTC. The encoded protein is CASSLGTVTANYGYTF.

The chain couples TRBV18 to TRBJ2-3; 7 nucleotides agree with TRBD2. Losses at the gene ends were 2 bases for V and 0 bases for J; bases not matched to a gene: 2. This CDR3 comprises 15 residues. Germline V CDR1 and CDR2: KGHSH, LQKENI. The CDR3 is CASSPGRESTDTQYF. DNA for the CDR3: TGTGCCAGCTCACCAGGGCGGGAGAGCACAGATACGCAGTATTTT.

V gene TRBV28 combines with J gene TRBJ1-2; no clear D. The CDR3 has 13 amino acids. CDR1 is MDHEN and CDR2 is SYDVKM in the germline V gene. V lost 7 bases and J 3 bases, leaving 12 bases between the germline ends. CDR3 loop: CASTVSADYGYTF. The CDR3 nucleotides are TGTGCCAGCACCGTTTCGGCGGACTATGGCTACACCTTC.

In its sample, this clone was seen a few times. This chain uses TRBV5-1 with TRBJ2-1, with 13 positions matching TRBD2. The CDR3 is 20 residues long. CDR1 is SGHRS and CDR2 is YFSETQ in the germline V gene. With V trimmed by 1 base and J by 3 bases, 13 bases remained unmatched. CDR3 in amino acids: CASSLRGPWTSGSLYNEQFF. The CDR3 coding sequence is TGCGCCAGCAGCTTGCGGGGACCTTGGACTAGCGGGAGTCTCTACAATGAGCAGTTCTTC. The variable domain in full, with the rest retrieved from reference TRBV5-1 and TRBJ2-1, is KAGVTQTPRYLIKTRGQQVTLSCSPISGHRSVSWYQQTPGQGLQFLFEYFSETQRNKGNFPGRFSGRQFSNSRSEMNVSTLELGDSALYLCASSLRGPWTSGSLYNEQFFGPGTRLTVL.

The CDR3 DNA sequence: TGCGCCAGCAGCTTGGACAACTTTATGAACACTGAAGCTTTCTTT. This gives the protein CASSLDNFMNTEAFF. This chain uses TRBV5-1 with TRBJ1-1; D is uncertain. V was shortened by 0 bases and J by 0 bases, with 9 bases between the two germline ends. The CDR3 covers 15 residues. The germline gives CDR1 SGHRS, CDR2 YFSETQ.

V is TRBV20-1 and J is TRBJ1-2; D is unresolved. V lost 6 bases to trimming and J lost 8 bases, with 7 bases between them. This CDR3 comprises 9 residues. From germline, CDR1 is DFQATT and CDR2 SNEGSKA (reference sequence). The CDR3 loop reads CSAPKGYTF. In DNA form, the CDR3 reads TGCAGTGCCCCCAAGGGCTACACCTTC.

Concerning this clone: At the DNA level, this CDR3 is encoded by other sequences in the same sample as well. CDR3 sequence reads: CASSLRGEQPQHF. CDR3 nucleotides: TGTGCCAGCAGCCTCAGGGGAGAACAGCCCCAGCATTTT. This chain joins TRBV7-2 and TRBJ1-5; a possible D gene is TRBD1 (6 bases). V gave up 5 bases and J gave up 7 bases, with 12 bases separating them. CDR1 is SGHTA and CDR2 is FQGNSA in the germline V gene. This CDR3 spans 13 amino acids. Filled out from reference TRBV7-2 and TRBJ1-5, the complete variable domain reads GAGVSQSPSNKVTEKGKDVELRCDPISGHTALYWYRQSLGQGLEFLIYFQGNSAPDKSGLPSDRFSAERTGGSVSTLTIQRTQQEDSAVYLCASSLRGEQPQHFGDGTRLSIL.

This sequence joins TRBV5-1 and TRBJ2-3; D is perhaps TRBD2 (6 bases). This CDR3 has 13 amino acids. The ends were cut back, 6 bases at V and 1 base at J, with 9 bases in the middle. From germline, CDR1 is SGHRS and CDR2 YFSETQ. CDR3 bases: TGCGCCAGCAAACTAGCCGGCACAGATACGCAGTATTTT. Its protein product is CASKLAGTDTQYF. Full variable domain (missing parts from reference TRBV5-1 and TRBJ2-3): KAGVTQTPRYLIKTRGQQVTLSCSPISGHRSVSWYQQTPGQGLQFLFEYFSETQRNKGNFPGRFSGRQFSNSRSEMNVSTLELGDSALYLCASKLAGTDTQYFGPGTRLTVL.

V is TRBV6-1 and J is TRBJ1-2, with a weak D call TRBD1 (6 bases). The V end lost 3 bases, the J end lost 0 bases, and 14 bases lay between the germline ends. CDR1 is MNHNS and CDR2 is SASEGT in the germline V gene. The CDR3 loop spans 16 amino acids. As DNA, the CDR3 is TGTGCCAGCAGTGATAGGATAGGGGGGGCTAACTATGGCTACACCTTC. Amino acid sequence: CASSDRIGGANYGYTF.